This T cell receptor beta chain was sequenced in a study of T cell responses to AZD1222 COVID-19 vaccine. Overall study findings and caveats: The donors showed a predominance of white British ancestry and of females, with possible underestimation of clonal diversity. Researchers report vaccine-associated CD4 TCRs spanning spike, with dominance at 160-218 and 743-854. The study found Spike-specific TCR breadth and depth rose after two AZD1222 doses. Only 5 or 6 individuals given AZD1222 were seropositive at baseline.

Note on this clone: The antigen is undetermined.

The method was immunoSEQ multiplex PCR; TCRdb's version includes in-frame clones alone and lacks a portion of them. The repertoire holds about 220,000 clones, about 92% seen once, with approximately 1% in the top ten. Deletions cut 2 bases from V and 8 bases from J, with 16 bases between. Germline CDR1 MNHEY, CDR2 SVGEGT. The CDR3 has 15 amino acids. The gene calls are TRBV6-2 or TRBV6-3 and TRBJ2-1, with D possibly matching TRBD2 (6 bases). Specimen: peripheral blood, collected on day 0 of MenACWY control vaccination. The origin of this receptor is an adult in good health. CDR3 protein: CASSYMAGTLDEQFF. The CDR3 coding sequence is TGTGCCAGCAGTTACATGGCAGGGACTCTCGATGAGCAGTTCTTC.